These T cell receptor beta chains were read from a single sample in a study of blood T cell repertoires in COVID-19. Data came from immunoSEQ multiplex PCR; TCRdb stores just in-frame clones and leaves some out. This sample has 200,000 to 250,000 clones, with 86% found just once. Sequenced material: peripheral blood. The receptors were gathered from a woman in her fifties or sixties with acute or convalescent COVID-19. Both conserved end residues are part of each CDR3. The D gene is left open where the match is weak. Clone size is not always given. Where it is, it says once, few, many or a class for expanded clones.

TRBJ2-2	NA	TRBV19	NA	CASSIDRAGELFF	TGTGCCAGTAGTATAGACCGAGCCGGGGAGCTGTTTTTT
TRBJ1-2	NA	TRBV5-1	NA	CASSPTGPMDYGYTF	TGCGCCAGCAGCCCCACAGGACCAATGGACTATGGCTACACCTTC
TRBJ2-7	NA	TRBV18	NA	CASSPRDILYEQYF	TGTGCCAGCTCACCACGAGACATTCTCTACGAGCAGTACTTC
TRBJ2-7	NA	TRBV15	NA	CATSRAGFGEQYF	TGTGCCACCAGCAGAGCCGGGTTCGGCGAGCAGTACTTC
TRBJ2-3	NA	TRBV14	few	CASSKQSTDTQYF	TGTGCCAGCAGCAAACAAAGCACAGATACGCAGTATTTT
TRBJ2-5	NA	TRBV18	NA	CASSGTLEETQYF	TGTGCCAGCTCAGGGACTTTGGAAGAGACCCAGTACTTC
TRBJ1-2	NA	TRBV5-3	NA	CARSLGTPINYGYTF	TGTGCCAGAAGCTTGGGGACACCCATTAACTATGGCTACACCTTC
TRBJ1-6	NA	TRBV9	NA	CASSSSGRLNYNSPLHF	TGTGCCAGCAGCTCCTCAGGTCGCCTAAACTATAATTCACCCCTCCACTTT
TRBJ1-5	TRBD1	TRBV30	NA	CAWSRQGDQPQHF	TGTGCCTGGAGTCGACAGGGGGATCAGCCCCAGCATTTT
TRBJ2-5	NA	TRBV9	NA	CASSVDQGSRETQYF	TGTGCCAGCAGCGTAGATCAGGGTAGTCGGGAGACCCAGTACTTC
TRBJ1-6	NA	TRBV6-5	NA	CASSYSEGWGSPLHF	TGTGCCAGCAGTTACTCGGAGGGATGGGGTTCACCCCTCCACTTT
TRBJ1-6	NA	TRBV18	NA	CASSPLGSRGSPLHF	TGTGCCAGCTCACCCCTCGGGAGTAGGGGTTCACCCCTCCACTTT
TRBJ2-7	NA	TRBV10-2	NA	CASSEYGSSYEQYF	TGCGCCAGCAGTGAGTATGGGAGCTCCTACGAGCAGTACTTC
TRBJ1-1	NA	TRBV7-2	NA	CASSQFTVDSPEAFF	TGTGCCAGCAGCCAATTTACGGTAGACAGCCCTGAAGCTTTCTTT